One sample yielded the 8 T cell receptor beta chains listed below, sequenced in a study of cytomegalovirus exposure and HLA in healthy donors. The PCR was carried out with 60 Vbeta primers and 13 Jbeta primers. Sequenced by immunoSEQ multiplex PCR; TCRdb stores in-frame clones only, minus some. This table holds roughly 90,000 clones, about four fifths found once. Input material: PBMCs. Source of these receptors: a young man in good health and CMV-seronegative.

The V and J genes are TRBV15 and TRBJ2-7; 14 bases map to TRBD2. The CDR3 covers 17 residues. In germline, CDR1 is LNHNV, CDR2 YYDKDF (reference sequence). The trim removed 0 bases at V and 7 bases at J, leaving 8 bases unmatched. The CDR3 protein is CATSRDHPTSGRGEQYF. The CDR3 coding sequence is TGTGCCACCAGCAGAGATCACCCGACTAGCGGGAGGGGTGAGCAGTACTTC.

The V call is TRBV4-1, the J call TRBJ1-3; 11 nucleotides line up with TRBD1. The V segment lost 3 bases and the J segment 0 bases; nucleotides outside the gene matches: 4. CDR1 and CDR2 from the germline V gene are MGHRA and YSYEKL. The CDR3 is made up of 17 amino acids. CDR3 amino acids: CASSHWTGGASGNTIYF. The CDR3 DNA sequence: TGCGCCAGCAGCCATTGGACAGGGGGCGCCTCTGGAAACACCATATATTTT.

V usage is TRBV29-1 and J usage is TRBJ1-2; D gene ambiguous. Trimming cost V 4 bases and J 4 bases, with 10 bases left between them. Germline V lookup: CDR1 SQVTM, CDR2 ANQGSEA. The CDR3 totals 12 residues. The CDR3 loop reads CSVAIPGYGYTF. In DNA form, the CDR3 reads TGCAGCGTTGCCATACCCGGCTATGGCTACACCTTC.

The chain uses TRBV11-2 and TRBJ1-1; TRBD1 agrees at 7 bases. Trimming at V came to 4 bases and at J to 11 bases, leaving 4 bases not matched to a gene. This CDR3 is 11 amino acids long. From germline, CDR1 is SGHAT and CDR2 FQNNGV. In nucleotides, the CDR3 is TGTGCCAGCAGCTGGGGACAGCGCGCTTTCTTT. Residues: CASSWGQRAFF.

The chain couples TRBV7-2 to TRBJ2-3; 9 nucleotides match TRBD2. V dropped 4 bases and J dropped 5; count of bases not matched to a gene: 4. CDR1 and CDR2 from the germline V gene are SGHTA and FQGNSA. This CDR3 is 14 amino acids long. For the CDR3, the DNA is TGTGCCAGCAGCTCTAGCGGGAAGGGAGATACGCAGTATTTT. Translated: CASSSSGKGDTQYF.

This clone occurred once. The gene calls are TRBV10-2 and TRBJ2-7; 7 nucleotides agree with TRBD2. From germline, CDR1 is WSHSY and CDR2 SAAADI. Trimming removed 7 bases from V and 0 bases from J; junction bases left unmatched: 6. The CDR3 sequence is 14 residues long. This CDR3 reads CASIPAGPSYEQYF. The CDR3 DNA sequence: TGCGCCAGCATCCCAGCGGGACCCTCCTACGAGCAGTACTTC.

The CDR3 coding sequence is TGTGCCAGCAGTGAATCCAGCCGCGGTGAAGCTTTCTTT. It encodes CASSESSRGEAFF. The genes are TRBV25-1 and TRBJ1-1, with D unclear. The length of the CDR3 is 13 residues. Between the trimmed V and J ends, which lost 1 base and 7 bases, there was a span of 10 bases. In germline, CDR1 is MGHDK, CDR2 SYGVNS.

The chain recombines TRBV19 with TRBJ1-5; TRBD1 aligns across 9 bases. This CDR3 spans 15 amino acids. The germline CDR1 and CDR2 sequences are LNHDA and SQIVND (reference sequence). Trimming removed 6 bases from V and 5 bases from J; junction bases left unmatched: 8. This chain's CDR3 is CASRTTGGWYQPQHF. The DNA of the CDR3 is TGTGCCAGTAGGACGACAGGGGGGTGGTATCAGCCCCAGCATTTT.